This TCR beta chain was sequenced for a study of blood T cell repertoires in COVID-19. Measured with immunoSEQ multiplex PCR; TCRdb has only the in-frame clones, and not every one. This table has under 20,000 clones, roughly 90% appearing once. This CDR3 has 13 amino acids. V lost 7 bases and J lost 6; bases outside the gene matches: 9. The source material was peripheral blood. This chain connects TRBV12-3 or TRBV12-4 to TRBJ2-7; 7 positions agree with TRBD2. This sequence originates from a human donor in a cohort sampled during active COVID-19. The donor label of this sample is uncertain. CDR3: CASTQWGRVEQYF. The CDR3 DNA reads as TGTGCCAGCACCCAATGGGGGAGGGTCGAGCAGTACTTC.